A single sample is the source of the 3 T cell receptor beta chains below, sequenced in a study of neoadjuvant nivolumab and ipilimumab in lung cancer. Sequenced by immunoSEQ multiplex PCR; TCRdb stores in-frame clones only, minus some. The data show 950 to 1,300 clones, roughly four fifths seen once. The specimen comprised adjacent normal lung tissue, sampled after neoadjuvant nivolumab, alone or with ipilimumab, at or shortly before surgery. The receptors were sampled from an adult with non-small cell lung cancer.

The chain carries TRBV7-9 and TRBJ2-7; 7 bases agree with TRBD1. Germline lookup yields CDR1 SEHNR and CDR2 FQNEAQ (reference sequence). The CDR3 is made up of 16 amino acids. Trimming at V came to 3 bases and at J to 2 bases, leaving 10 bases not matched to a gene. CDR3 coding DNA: TGTGCCAGCAGCTTTCGACAGGGTACGCCAACCTACGAGCAGTACTTC. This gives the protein CASSFRQGTPTYEQYF.

The CDR3, as DNA: TGTGCCAGTAGTATGTTTTCGACAGGACTGAACACTGAAGCTTTCTTT. Translated, it gives CASSMFSTGLNTEAFF. The V call is TRBV19, the J call TRBJ1-1; a possible D gene is TRBD1 (6 bases). The CDR3 runs 16 residues. Germline CDR1 is LNHDA and CDR2 is SQIVND (reference sequence). The germline V and J ends were trimmed by 3 bases and 0 bases, with 14 bases remaining between them.

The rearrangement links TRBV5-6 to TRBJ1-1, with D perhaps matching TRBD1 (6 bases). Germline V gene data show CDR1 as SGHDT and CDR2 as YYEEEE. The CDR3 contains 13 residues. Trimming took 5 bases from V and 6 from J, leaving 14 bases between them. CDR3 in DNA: TGTGCCAGCAGGGGGACAAGGGCGGCTGAAGCTTTCTTT. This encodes CASRGTRAAEAFF.